This TCR beta chain originates from a study of immune evolution from preneoplasia to lung adenocarcinoma listed by TCRdb under 2021. The study in broad terms: HLA loss of heterozygosity was observed in around 7.5%, 14% and 36% of AIS, MIA and ADC lesions, respectively, and was not observed in any AAH lesions. The study combined immune gene expression, TCR sequencing and multiplex immunofluorescence to profile immune contexture across lung adenocarcinoma precursors and invasive adenocarcinoma. Resected precursor lesions (AAH, AIS, MIA) and invasive adenocarcinomas were compared with paired morphologically normal lung tissue. Sample size was based on specimen availability rather than a prior power calculation. The immune data were combined with whole exome sequencing and methylation data from the same cohort of nodules. The overall cohort was made up of about 50 patients with pulmonary nodules who had surgical resection. A total of fewer than 60 patients contributed TCR sequencing data. It was reported in the study that 90 to 120 samples were used for TCR sequencing. Class I HLA alleles were inferred from exome data with POLYSOLVER, and allele-specific HLA loss was detected with LOHHLA. The investigation overall reported the following: Because every patient came from Japan and China, how well the results apply to Western populations was uncertain. The findings rested on association rather than direct causation, and larger cohorts with long-term follow-up and longitudinal biopsies were considered necessary. The highest clonality was observed in normal lung, whereas higher T cell density and diversity but lower clonality appeared to be present in later-stage lesions. The highest T cell clonality was observed in KRAS-mutant nodules compared with EGFR-mutant or double wild-type lesions. Normal lung had the highest top T cell clone frequencies, and these frequencies appeared to fall progressively from AAH through AIS, MIA and invasive adenocarcinoma.

The patients had resection in Japan or China between 2014 and 2017. Two lung cancer pathologists independently reviewed H&E slides to confirm the histologic diagnosis of every case. To enrich premalignant or tumor cells for nucleic acid extraction, macro-dissection was performed after pathologic assessment. DNA was isolated from FFPE tissue using the AllPrep DNA/RNA FFPE Kit. The CDR3 numbers 14 residues from cysteine through phenylalanine. The DNA shown is the 42-base CDR3, in frame from base 1. Looking up the germline V gene yields CDR1 SNHLY and CDR2 FYNNEI. V and J are trimmed by 7 bases and 6 bases, and the gene matches miss 9 bases of the junction. In regard to this clone: There is no known antigen for this receptor. No per-base quality is available; no much larger clone lies one base away.

Using the immunoSEQ hsTCRbeta Kit, TCR beta CDR3 regions were sequenced from DNA. The source study handled its data this way. The ImmunoSEQ Analyzer was used to analyse the TCR sequencing data. T cell clonality was defined as 1 minus Pielou's evenness, as computed on productive rearrangements. To measure T cell diversity, the inverse Simpson index was applied to productive templates. T cell density was TCR beta template counts normalized to usable DNA, estimated by amplifying and sequencing housekeeping genes. Two-sided Kruskal-Wallis tests were used to compare TCR metrics between histologic stages. TCRdb holds this immuneACCESS table with in-frame rearrangements only. Some clones are missing; in checked studies, unresolved V genes explain under half, and the rest has no known cause. The V and J calls and clone size were taken over from that table, and D and trimming were inferred from the DNA. Across this sample there are several thousand clones, with over 80% seen only once. Approximately 3.3% of the sample goes to the ten largest clones.

Sample: FFPE invasive lung adenocarcinoma tissue. Reading the label with the study, this specimen's cell subset or site is: frankly invasive lung adenocarcinoma (ADC). The chain is assembled from TRBV2 and TRBJ2-1, with 7 bases in between that match TRBD2. The TCR sequence derives from a person in their sixties with lung adenocarcinoma. The DNA sequence reads TGTGCCAGCATTCCTGCGGCGGGGGTCAATGAGCAGTTCTTC. It codes for CASIPAAGVNEQFF.